The subject of this entry is one TCR beta chain. V lost 1 base, J lost 4 bases, and 11 bases lay in between. CDR1 and CDR2 from the germline V gene are MGHRA and YSYEKL. The CDR3 extends over 14 amino acids. Sequenced by immunoSEQ multiplex PCR; TCRdb stores in-frame clones only, minus some. The sample holds about 160,000 clones, less than 90% seen once. The data belong to a study of cytomegalovirus exposure and HLA in healthy donors. Sequencing was performed on PBMCs. This receptor was identified in a man aged 25 to 40 in good health and CMV-seropositive. The V call is TRBV4-1, the J call TRBJ2-7; tentatively, D is TRBD2 (6 bases). CDR3 loop: CASSQVAGSYEQYF. DNA for the CDR3: TGCGCCAGCAGCCAAGTTGCGGGGTCTTACGAGCAGTACTTC.